Below are 26 T cell receptor beta chains sequenced from a single sample in a study of T cell repertoires in cytomegalovirus infection. TCRdb reprocessed the reads via MiXCR and lists one record per CDR3 protein. This sample has 200,000 or so distinct CDR3 sequences; roughly 27% occur once, and the top ten carry approximately 30%. The sample taken for sequencing was PBMCs. These receptors were obtained from a human donor in good health (CMV status not recorded). Some clones in this sample may be carry-over from other donors' samples.

This clonotype was seen repeatedly, ten times or more. J is TRBJ2-1 and V is TRBV6-1; 9 nucleotides line up with TRBD2. CDR3 length: 15 amino acids. Germline assignment: CDR1 MNHNS and CDR2 SASEGT. After removal of 4 bases from V and 0 bases from J, the junction contained 1 base not matched to a gene. The CDR3 loop reads CASSVTSGSYNEQFF. The DNA for the CDR3 is TGTGCCAGCAGTGTGACTAGCGGCTCCTACAATGAGCAGTTCTTC.

J is TRBJ2-2 and V is TRBV19, with TRBD1 as a possible D gene (5 bases). This CDR3 is 15 amino acids long. Germline-derived CDR1 and CDR2 are LNHDA and SQIVND (reference sequence). Trimming pared 3 bases from V and 6 bases from J, leaving 14 bases between. This chain's CDR3 is CASSIRRAHAGELFF. In DNA, the CDR3 is TGTGCCAGTAGTATCCGCAGGGCTCACGCCGGGGAGCTGTTTTTT. Supplemented by reference TRBV19 and TRBJ2-2, the full variable domain reads DGGITQSPKYLFRKEGQNVTLSCEQNLNHDAMYWYRQDPGQGLRLIYYSQIVNDFQKGDIAEGYSVSREKKESFPLTVTSAQKNPTAFYLCASSIRRAHAGELFFGEGSRLTVL.

This clonotype appeared a few times. The chain uses TRBV4-3 and TRBJ2-3; 7 positions agree with TRBD2. The germline V gene encodes CDR1 LGHNA and CDR2 YSLEER. This CDR3 region has 17 residues. J lost 1 base, V lost 0 bases, and 7 bases had no gene match. This CDR3 reads CASSQEEGTKGTDTQYF. The CDR3 DNA follows: TGCGCCAGCAGCCAAGAAGAAGGGACTAAAGGCACAGATACGCAGTATTTT.

This chain links TRBV29-1 with TRBJ2-1; D is ambiguous. Trimming stripped 5 bases from V and 0 bases from J, with 14 bases between. The CDR3 is 15 amino acids. Germline V gene lookup returns CDR1 SQVTM and CDR2 ANQGSEA. In DNA, the CDR3 is TGCAGCGTTATTTACATCTTAAGCTCCTACAATGAGCAGTTCTTC. Encoded protein: CSVIYILSSYNEQFF.

This clonotype was detected a few times. The chain employs TRBV9 and TRBJ2-2, with 11 bases identical to TRBD1. Germline V gene lookup returns CDR1 SGDLS and CDR2 YYNGEE. The CDR3 loop spans 17 amino acids. J was trimmed by 5 bases and V by 4 bases; bases with no gene match: 10. The CDR3 nucleotides read TGTGCCAGCAGCCCCCTAAGGGGACAGGGGGGGACCGGGGAGCTGTTTTTT. It yields the protein CASSPLRGQGGTGELFF.

The CDR3 loop is CASSYNVGPDTEAFF. The CDR3 coding sequence is TGTGCCAGCAGTTACAATGTGGGGCCGGACACTGAAGCTTTCTTT. V usage is TRBV6-2 or TRBV6-3 and J usage is TRBJ1-1; the D gene is possibly TRBD1 (5 bases). The germline V and J ends were trimmed by 2 bases and 3 bases, with 13 bases remaining between them. Per germline, CDR1 MNHEY and CDR2 SVGEGT. The CDR3 contains 15 residues.

V gene TRBV29-1 combines with J gene TRBJ1-1; D gene ambiguous. Trimming removed 8 bases from V and 5 bases from J, with 9 bases in between. The CDR3 contains 10 residues. The germline V gene has CDR1 SQVTM and CDR2 ANQGSEA. The CDR3 loop reads CSTWTTEAFF. In DNA form, the CDR3 reads TGCAGCACATGGACGACTGAAGCTTTCTTT.

This CDR3 is CASSLILAGTQYF. The CDR3 DNA follows: TGTGCCAGCAGCTTAATCCTCGCGGGGACCCAGTACTTC. The chain is built from TRBV7-3 and TRBJ2-5; D may be TRBD2 (5 bases). V was pared by 1 base and J by 7 bases, with 10 bases between. This CDR3 has 13 amino acids. Germline V CDR1 and CDR2: SGHTA, FQGTGA. The full variable domain, its missing parts supplied by reference TRBV7-3 and TRBJ2-5, is GAGVSQTPSNKVTEKGKYVELRCDPISGHTALYWYRQSLGQGPEFLIYFQGTGAADDSGLPNDRFFAVRPEGSVSTLKIQRTERGDSAVYLCASSLILAGTQYFGPGTRLLVL.

This chain connects TRBV7-6 to TRBJ2-1, with 8 bases matching TRBD2. Germline-derived CDR1 and CDR2 are SGHVS and FNYEAQ. Germline trimming cut 2 bases from V and 8 bases from J; bases unmatched to any gene: 8. The CDR3 has 15 amino acids. CDR3 loop: CASSLRVGGADEQFF. The CDR3 DNA is TGTGCCAGCAGCTTACGGGTCGGGGGGGCGGATGAGCAGTTCTTC.

This chain links TRBV30 with TRBJ2-7, with 8 bases identical to TRBD1. This CDR3 has 11 amino acids. V gave up 2 bases and J gave up 10 bases; unmatched junction bases: 4. CDR1 and CDR2 (germline): GTSNPN, SVGIG (reference sequence). CDR3 loop: CAWSMTGDQYF. The CDR3, as DNA: TGTGCCTGGAGTATGACAGGGGACCAGTACTTC.

This clonotype was counted at least ten times. The chain has TRBV7-2 and TRBJ2-1, with a tentative D call TRBD2 (6 bases). The CDR3 is made up of 13 amino acids. Per the germline V gene, CDR1 is SGHTA and CDR2 is FQGNSA. Between the trimmed V and J ends, which lost 3 bases and 4 bases, there was a span of 7 bases. This CDR3 is CASSFGGYNEQFF. CDR3 coding DNA: TGTGCCAGCAGCTTTGGAGGGTACAATGAGCAGTTCTTC. Full variable domain (missing parts from reference TRBV7-2 and TRBJ2-1): GAGVSQSPSNKVTEKGKDVELRCDPISGHTALYWYRQSLGQGLEFLIYFQGNSAPDKSGLPSDRFSAERTGGSVSTLTIQRTQQEDSAVYLCASSFGGYNEQFFGPGTRLTVL.

The V gene is TRBV19, the J gene TRBJ1-5, with TRBD1 matching over 9 bases. This CDR3 is 14 amino acids long. The V gene end was trimmed by 10 bases and the J gene end by 5 bases; junction bases not matched to a gene: 9. Germline CDR1 is LNHDA and CDR2 is SQIVND (reference sequence). CDR3 amino acids: CATPDRGRDQPQHF. CDR3 nucleotides: TGTGCCACTCCGGACAGGGGCCGAGATCAGCCCCAGCATTTT.

The sample holds a few counts of this clonotype. J is TRBJ1-2 and V is TRBV10-3, with D possibly matching TRBD1 (6 bases). This CDR3 has 16 amino acids. V lost 3 bases and J lost 4, with 18 bases in between. The V gene's germline CDR1 is ENHRY and CDR2 SYGVKD. This chain's CDR3 is CAISDSGGVQGYGYTF. The CDR3 DNA reads TGTGCCATCAGTGATTCGGGGGGCGTCCAGGGCTATGGCTACACCTTC.

This clonotype was counted at least ten times. CDR3 bases: TGTGCCAGCAGCTCACCCCCCGGGGGCGGTCAGCCCCAGCATTTT. This translates into CASSSPPGGGQPQHF. The chain links TRBV7-2 to TRBJ1-5, with D possibly TRBD1 on 6 matching bases. V dropped 4 bases and J dropped 6 bases, with 16 bases sitting between them. Per the germline V gene, CDR1 is SGHTA and CDR2 is FQGNSA. The CDR3 runs to 15 residues.

This clonotype was seen more than once but under ten times. This chain uses TRBV5-1 with TRBJ2-3; unclear D gene. Germline V lookup: CDR1 SGHRS, CDR2 YFSETQ. The CDR3 covers 13 residues. The V end was cut by 2 bases, the J end by 4 bases, with 8 bases between. The CDR3 here is CASSFRPSDTQYF. In DNA form, the CDR3 reads TGCGCCAGCAGCTTTCGCCCTTCAGATACGCAGTATTTT.

This clonotype turned up a few times. V gene TRBV4-1 combines with J gene TRBJ2-1; D might be TRBD1 or TRBD2, each matching 7 bases. Trimming took 4 bases from V and 8 from J, leaving 15 bases between them. From germline, CDR1 is MGHRA and CDR2 YSYEKL. This CDR3 has 14 residues. The DNA for the CDR3 is TGCGCCAGCAGCCCAGGGGGGGCCTGGGATGAGCAGTTCTTC. Translated, it gives CASSPGGAWDEQFF.

There are a few counts of this clonotype. This chain joins TRBV19 and TRBJ1-4, with D hard to call. Germline V gene sequence: CDR1 LNHDA, CDR2 SQIVND (reference sequence). Deletions cut 3 bases from V and 8 bases from J, with 13 bases between. The CDR3 is 14 residues long. The CDR3 DNA sequence: TGTGCCAGTAGTATTACCGTGACGGAGGAAAAACTGTTTTTT. Protein sequence: CASSITVTEEKLFF.

This clonotype was observed a handful of times. J is TRBJ2-1 and V is TRBV20-1; TRBD2 matches 9 bases. This CDR3 is 16 amino acids long. J lost 6 bases, V lost 5 bases, and 14 bases had no gene match. From germline, CDR1 is DFQATT and CDR2 SNEGSKA (reference sequence). The CDR3 region has the DNA TGCAGTGCTGAACATCTAAGCGGGGGGCTGGCCAATGAGCAGTTCTTC. Its protein is CSAEHLSGGLANEQFF.

V gene TRBV20-1 combines with J gene TRBJ2-3; TRBD2 might be the D (6 bases). The V end lost 5 bases, the J end lost 7 bases, and 19 bases lay between the germline ends. Germline V CDR1 and CDR2: DFQATT, SNEGSKA (reference sequence). The CDR3 is 14 residues long. The CDR3 bases are TGCAGTGCTCCCCGGGACTCAGGTCGCCATACGCAGTATTTT. Translating gives CSAPRDSGRHTQYF.

This clonotype was counted ten times or more. The chain uses TRBV20-1 and TRBJ2-3; a possible D gene is TRBD2 (6 bases). Germline assignment: CDR1 DFQATT and CDR2 SNEGSKA (reference sequence). This CDR3 has 15 amino acids. V lost 3 bases and J lost 2, with 15 bases in between. DNA for the CDR3: TGCAGTGCTAGTAGTCCGGCGGGATACACAGATACGCAGTATTTT. Translation: CSASSPAGYTDTQYF.

This clonotype came up a few times. The chain recombines TRBV6-2 or TRBV6-3 with TRBJ2-7; D remains ambiguous. Per the germline V gene, CDR1 is MNHEY and CDR2 is SVGEGT. V lost 2 bases to trimming and J lost 1 base, with 9 bases between them. The length of the CDR3 is 14 residues. Here the CDR3 DNA reads TGTGCCAGCAGTTACGGCCGGACGTCCTACGAGCAGTACTTC. Its protein product is CASSYGRTSYEQYF.

This clonotype has only one observation. The missing conserved phenylalanine or tryptophan at the end of this CDR3 makes a read error likely. The chain is built from TRBV6-6 and TRBJ2-6; D possibly corresponds to TRBD1 (6 bases). Germline values: CDR1 MNHNY, CDR2 SVGAGI (reference sequence). There are 17 residues in the CDR3. Between the trimmed V and J ends, which lost 6 bases and 2 bases, there was a span of 17 bases. CDR3 region: CASSDGTWGPGANVLTS. Written as DNA, the CDR3 is TGTGCCAGCAGCGACGGGACCTGGGGGCCTGGGGCCAACGTCCTGACTTCC.

The chain combines TRBV7-6 with TRBJ1-4; D is ambiguous. V dropped 4 bases and J dropped 4 bases, with 10 bases sitting between them. Germline-derived CDR1 and CDR2 are SGHVS and FNYEAQ. CDR3 length: 14 amino acids. CDR3 in amino acids: CASSSGPNNEKLFF. The CDR3 coding sequence is TGTGCCAGCAGCTCCGGGCCCAATAATGAAAAACTGTTTTTT.

This clonotype has at least ten counts. Its ends do not fully match the called genes, so a read error is possible. V is TRBV7-7 and J is TRBJ2-1; D is unclear. Germline values: CDR1 SSHAT, CDR2 FNYEAQ (reference sequence). The CDR3 is 13 residues long. CDR3 sequence reads: CASSLGLYNEQFF. The CDR3 nucleotides are TGTGCTAGCAGCTTAGGTTTGTACAATGAGCAGTTCTTC.

The chain couples TRBV25-1 to TRBJ2-3; TRBD1 aligns across 8 bases. Germline lookup yields CDR1 MGHDK and CDR2 SYGVNS. The V segment lost 6 bases and the J segment 4 bases; nucleotides outside the gene matches: 6. The CDR3 is 14 amino acids. The CDR3 DNA reads as TGTGCCAGCAGCCAGGGACAGGAACCAGATACGCAGTATTTT. It encodes CASSQGQEPDTQYF.

The chain joins TRBV7-3 to TRBJ2-1; D is uncertain. Looked up from germline, CDR1 is SGHTA and CDR2 is FQGTGA. With 1 base removed from V and 8 bases from J, the gap between germline ends came to 12 bases. This CDR3 region has 14 residues. This CDR3 is CASSLNRYSDEQFF. The CDR3 nucleotides read TGTGCCAGCAGCTTAAATAGGTACTCCGATGAGCAGTTCTTC. Drawing the rest from reference TRBV7-3 and TRBJ2-1, the complete variable domain is GAGVSQTPSNKVTEKGKYVELRCDPISGHTALYWYRQSLGQGPEFLIYFQGTGAADDSGLPNDRFFAVRPEGSVSTLKIQRTERGDSAVYLCASSLNRYSDEQFFGPGTRLTVL.